This record looks at one T cell receptor beta chain sequence and its context. The sample comes from a study of Ad26.COV2.S vaccination and SARS-CoV-2 variants. The sample's treatment: about 20 received Ad26.COV2.S at low or high dose, single or two shots; about 5 received placebo; per-sample allocation not given. The investigators took samples on day 63 after the first vaccine or placebo injection. Germline CDR1 and CDR2: SGHAT and FQNNGV. The CDR3 is made up of 14 amino acids. V lost 0 bases to trimming and J lost 9 bases, with 12 bases between them. Profiled with immunoSEQ multiplex PCR; TCRdb holds only in-frame clones, not every one. The sample includes 300,000 to 450,000 clones, about 88% of them seen just once.

This clonotype was sampled from a person aged 18-60 years who received the Ad26.COV2.S COVID-19 vaccine or a placebo. V and J are TRBV11-2 and TRBJ1-3; D unclear. The sequencing here drew on peripheral blood, taken in a trial of Ad26.COV2.S vaccine versus placebo. CDR3 sequence (DNA): TGTGCCAGCAGCTTAGATCCGCAGGCGGGCACCATATATTTT. It translates to CASSLDPQAGTIYF.